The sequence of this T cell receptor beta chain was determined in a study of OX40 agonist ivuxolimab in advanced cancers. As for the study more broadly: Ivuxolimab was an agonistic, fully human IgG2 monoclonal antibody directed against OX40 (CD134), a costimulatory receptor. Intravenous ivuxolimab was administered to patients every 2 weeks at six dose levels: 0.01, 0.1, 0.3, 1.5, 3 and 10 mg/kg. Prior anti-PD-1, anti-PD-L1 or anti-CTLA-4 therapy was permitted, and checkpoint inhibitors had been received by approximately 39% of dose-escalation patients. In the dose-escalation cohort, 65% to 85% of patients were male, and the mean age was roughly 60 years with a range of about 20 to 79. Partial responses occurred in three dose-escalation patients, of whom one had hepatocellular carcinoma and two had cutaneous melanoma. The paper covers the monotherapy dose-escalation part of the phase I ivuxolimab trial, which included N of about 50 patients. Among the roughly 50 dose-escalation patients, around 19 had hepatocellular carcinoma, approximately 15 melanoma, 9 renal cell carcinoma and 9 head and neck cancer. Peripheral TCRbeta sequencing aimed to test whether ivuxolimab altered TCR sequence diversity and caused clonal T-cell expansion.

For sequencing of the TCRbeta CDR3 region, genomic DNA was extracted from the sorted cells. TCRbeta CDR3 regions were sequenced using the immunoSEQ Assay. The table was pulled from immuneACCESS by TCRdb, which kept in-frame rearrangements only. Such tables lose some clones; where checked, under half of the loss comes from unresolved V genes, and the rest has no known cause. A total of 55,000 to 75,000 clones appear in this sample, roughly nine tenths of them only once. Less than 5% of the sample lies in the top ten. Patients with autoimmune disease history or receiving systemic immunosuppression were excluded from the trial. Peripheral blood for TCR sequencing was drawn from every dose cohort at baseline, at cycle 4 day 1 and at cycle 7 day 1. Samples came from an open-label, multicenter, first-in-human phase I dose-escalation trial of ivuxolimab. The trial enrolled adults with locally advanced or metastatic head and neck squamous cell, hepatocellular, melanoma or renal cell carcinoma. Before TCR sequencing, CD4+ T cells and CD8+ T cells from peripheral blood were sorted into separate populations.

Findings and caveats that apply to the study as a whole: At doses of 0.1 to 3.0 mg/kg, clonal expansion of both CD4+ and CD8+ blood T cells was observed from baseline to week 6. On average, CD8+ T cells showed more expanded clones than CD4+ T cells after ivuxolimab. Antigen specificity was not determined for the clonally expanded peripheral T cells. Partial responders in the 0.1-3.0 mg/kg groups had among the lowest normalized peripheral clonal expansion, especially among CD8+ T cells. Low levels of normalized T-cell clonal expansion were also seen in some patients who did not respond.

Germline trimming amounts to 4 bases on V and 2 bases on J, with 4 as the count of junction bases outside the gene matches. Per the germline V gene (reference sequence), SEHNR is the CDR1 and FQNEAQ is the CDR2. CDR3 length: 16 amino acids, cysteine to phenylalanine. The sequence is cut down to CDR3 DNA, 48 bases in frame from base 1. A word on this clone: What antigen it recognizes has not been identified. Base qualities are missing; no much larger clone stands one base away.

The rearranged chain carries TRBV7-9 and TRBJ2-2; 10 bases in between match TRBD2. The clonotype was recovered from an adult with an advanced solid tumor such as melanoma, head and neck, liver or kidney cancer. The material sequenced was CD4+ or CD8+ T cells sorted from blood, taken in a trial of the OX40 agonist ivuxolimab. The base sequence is TGTGCCAGCAGCTCCCTAGCGGGAGATAACACCGGGGAGCTGTTTTTT. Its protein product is CASSSLAGDNTGELFF. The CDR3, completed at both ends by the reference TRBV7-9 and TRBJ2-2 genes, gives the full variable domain DTGVSQNPRHKITKRGQNVTFRCDPISEHNRLYWYRQTLGQGPEFLTYFQNEAQLEKSRLLSDRFSAERPKGSFSTLEIQRTEQGDSAMYLCASSSLAGDNTGELFFGEGSRLTVL.